The rows below give T cell receptor beta chains drawn from one sample of a study of cytomegalovirus exposure and HLA in healthy donors. Assay: immunoSEQ multiplex PCR; the TCRdb copy retains only in-frame clones and omits some. The data show some 150,000 clones, more than 75% seen once. Sequenced input: PBMCs. These receptor sequences come from a woman between 45 and 65 years old in good health and CMV-seropositive. The conserved cysteine and the conserved F or W are not part of the CDR3 here. The order of the fields is V gene, CDR3 protein.

TRBV5-4	ASSWTSGGDSYNEQF
TRBV30	AWSLKGDTEAF
TRBV27	ASSLSASGSGPPREQY
TRBV7-2	ASSPLAGGPGETQY
TRBV29-1	SVGKRVPSYNEQF
TRBV4-1	ASSQDRATNEKLF
TRBV25-1	ASSEIFRDEQF
TRBV6-5	ASSTGGGQPQH
TRBV7-3	ASSSQVGAYNEQF
TRBV19	ASSDTLNTEAF
TRBV7-9	ASSLGTEDPNTGELF
TRBV19	ASSIKGGGAAGELF
TRBV5-1	ASSLRISGRYTGELF
TRBV7-2	ASSLRSASGGQGKNIQY
TRBV11-3	ASSLEAGGGTYEQY
TRBV11-2	ASSGDSSNTGELF
TRBV7-9	ASSLALADQPQH
TRBV27	ASTPLGGGPSDTQY
TRBV6-5	ASSYSGAPYNEQF
TRBV28	ASSSGTGGSYEQY
TRBV18	ASSPTLAGPRAHEQY
TRBV9	ASSVLKDYNEQF
TRBV7-9	ASRAAGGMEQY
TRBV30	AWKLAGQTSTDTQY
TRBV9	ASSVGTLNEQF
TRBV28	ASSLAGAVDEQF
TRBV10-1	ASRRADQETQY
TRBV28	ASVDNPSYEQY
TRBV27	ASSLVALAGGPSSGELF
TRBV30	AWSVKDYYTYEQY
TRBV5-1	ASSLGAASTDTQY
TRBV5-1	ASSLKETEAF
TRBV7-3	ASSSGGAANTQY
TRBV6-6	ASQRQGASYNEQF
TRBV7-2	ASSFRSMNTEAF
TRBV7-8	ASSRKVVGISEAF
TRBV5-1	ASSFNTGPLYGYT
TRBV19	ASSEGYEQY
TRBV2	ASLGQGLYEQY
TRBV15	ATSRDRSSGSTYEQY
TRBV27	ASSLSGFRGSAF
TRBV7-6	ASSPSPGLAGGTNTGELF
TRBV7-8	ASSLIVGNIQY
TRBV7-9	ASSPNSGANVLT
TRBV10-2	ASSDGAVNTEAF
TRBV4-1	ASSQDGPFYGYT
TRBV5-1	ASSSNTVLDYGYT